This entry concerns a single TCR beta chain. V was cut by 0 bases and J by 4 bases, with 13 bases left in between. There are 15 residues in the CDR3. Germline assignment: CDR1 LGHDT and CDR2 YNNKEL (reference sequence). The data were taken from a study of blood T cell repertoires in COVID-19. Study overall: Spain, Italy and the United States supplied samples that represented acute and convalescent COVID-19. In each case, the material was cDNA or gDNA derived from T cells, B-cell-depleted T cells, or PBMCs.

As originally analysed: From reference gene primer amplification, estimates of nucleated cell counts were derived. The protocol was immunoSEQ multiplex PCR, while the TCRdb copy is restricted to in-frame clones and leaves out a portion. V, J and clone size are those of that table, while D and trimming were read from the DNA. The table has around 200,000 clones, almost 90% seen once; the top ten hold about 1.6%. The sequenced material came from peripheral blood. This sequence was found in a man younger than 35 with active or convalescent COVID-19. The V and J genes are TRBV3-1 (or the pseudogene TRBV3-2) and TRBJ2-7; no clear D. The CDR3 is CASSQEESREYEQYF. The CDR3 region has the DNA TGTGCCAGCAGCCAAGAGGAGTCACGAGAATACGAGCAGTACTTC.